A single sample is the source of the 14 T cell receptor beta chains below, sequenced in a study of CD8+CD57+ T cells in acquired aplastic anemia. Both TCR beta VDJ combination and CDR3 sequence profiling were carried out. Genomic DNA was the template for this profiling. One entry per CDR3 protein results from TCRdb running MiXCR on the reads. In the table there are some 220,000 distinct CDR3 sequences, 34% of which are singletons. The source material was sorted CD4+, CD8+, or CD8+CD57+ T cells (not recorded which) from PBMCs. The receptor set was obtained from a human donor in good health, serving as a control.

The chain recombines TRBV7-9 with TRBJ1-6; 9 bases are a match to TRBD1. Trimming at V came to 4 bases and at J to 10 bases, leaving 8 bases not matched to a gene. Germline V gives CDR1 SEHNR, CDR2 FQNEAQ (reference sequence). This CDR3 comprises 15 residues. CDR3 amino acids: CASSSTGTGLSPLHF. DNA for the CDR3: TGTGCCAGCAGCTCCACCGGGACAGGGTTGTCACCCCTCCACTTT.

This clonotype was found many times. CDR3 sequence reads: CASSPSWGYGYTF. For the CDR3, the DNA is TGTGCCAGCAGTCCCTCTTGGGGCTATGGCTACACCTTC. V gene TRBV28 combines with J gene TRBJ1-2; D ambiguous. Trimming took 5 bases from V and 4 from J, leaving 11 bases between them. The CDR3 extends over 13 amino acids. Germline V CDR1 and CDR2: MDHEN, SYDVKM.

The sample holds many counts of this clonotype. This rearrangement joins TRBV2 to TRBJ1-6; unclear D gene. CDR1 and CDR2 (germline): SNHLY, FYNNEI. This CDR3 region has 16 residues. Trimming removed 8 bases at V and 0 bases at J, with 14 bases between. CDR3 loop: CASGLEGFSYNSPLHF. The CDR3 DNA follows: TGTGCCAGCGGTCTGGAGGGTTTCTCCTATAATTCACCCCTCCACTTT.

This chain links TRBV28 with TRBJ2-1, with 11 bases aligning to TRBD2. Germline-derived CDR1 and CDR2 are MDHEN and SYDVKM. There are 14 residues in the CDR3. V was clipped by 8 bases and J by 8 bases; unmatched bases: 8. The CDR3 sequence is CASSLLAGAYEQFF. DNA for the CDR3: TGTGCCAGCTCGTTACTAGCGGGAGCATATGAGCAGTTCTTC.

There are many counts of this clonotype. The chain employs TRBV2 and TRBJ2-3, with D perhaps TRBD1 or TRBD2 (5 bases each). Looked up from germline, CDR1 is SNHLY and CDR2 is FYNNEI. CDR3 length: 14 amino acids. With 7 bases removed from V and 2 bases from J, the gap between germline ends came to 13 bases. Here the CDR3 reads CASNSVGVTDTQYF. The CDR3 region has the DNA TGTGCCAGCAATTCCGTGGGGGTCACAGATACGCAGTATTTT.

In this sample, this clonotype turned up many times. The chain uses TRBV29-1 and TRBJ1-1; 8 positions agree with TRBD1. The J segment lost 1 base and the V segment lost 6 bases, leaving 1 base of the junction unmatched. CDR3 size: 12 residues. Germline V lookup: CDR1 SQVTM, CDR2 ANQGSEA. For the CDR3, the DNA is TGCAGCGTGGGGACAGGGAACACTGAAGCTTTCTTT. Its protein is CSVGTGNTEAFF.

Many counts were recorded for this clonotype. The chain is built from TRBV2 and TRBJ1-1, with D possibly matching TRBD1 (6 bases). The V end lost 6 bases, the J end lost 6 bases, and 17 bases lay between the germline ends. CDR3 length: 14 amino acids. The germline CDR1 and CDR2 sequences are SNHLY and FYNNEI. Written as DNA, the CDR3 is TGTGCCAGCAGAGCACCTACAGGGCTCTCTGAAGCTTTCTTT. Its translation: CASRAPTGLSEAFF.

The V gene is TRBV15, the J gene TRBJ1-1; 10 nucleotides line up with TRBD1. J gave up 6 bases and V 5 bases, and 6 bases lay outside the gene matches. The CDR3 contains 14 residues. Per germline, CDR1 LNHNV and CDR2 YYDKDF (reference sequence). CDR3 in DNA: TGTGCCACCAGCCGGGACAGGGGTGGTCCTGAAGCTTTCTTT. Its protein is CATSRDRGGPEAFF.

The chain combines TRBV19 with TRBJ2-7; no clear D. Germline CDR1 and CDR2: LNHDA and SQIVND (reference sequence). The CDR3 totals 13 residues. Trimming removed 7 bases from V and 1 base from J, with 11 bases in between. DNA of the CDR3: TGTGCCAGTAAACTGGCAGGATCCTACGAGCAGTACTTC. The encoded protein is CASKLAGSYEQYF. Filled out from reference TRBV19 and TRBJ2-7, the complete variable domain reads DGGITQSPKYLFRKEGQNVTLSCEQNLNHDAMYWYRQDPGQGLRLIYYSQIVNDFQKGDIAEGYSVSREKKESFPLTVTSAQKNPTAFYLCASKLAGSYEQYFGPGTRLTVT.

CDR3: CATSDWTGEADTQYF. In nucleotides, the CDR3 is TGTGCCACCAGTGATTGGACAGGGGAAGCGGATACGCAGTATTTT. The chain couples TRBV24-1 to TRBJ2-3, with 9 bases identical to TRBD1. V gave up 2 bases and J gave up 6 bases; unmatched junction bases: 5. CDR1 is KGHDR, CDR2 SFDVKD, per germline. This CDR3 contains 15 residues.

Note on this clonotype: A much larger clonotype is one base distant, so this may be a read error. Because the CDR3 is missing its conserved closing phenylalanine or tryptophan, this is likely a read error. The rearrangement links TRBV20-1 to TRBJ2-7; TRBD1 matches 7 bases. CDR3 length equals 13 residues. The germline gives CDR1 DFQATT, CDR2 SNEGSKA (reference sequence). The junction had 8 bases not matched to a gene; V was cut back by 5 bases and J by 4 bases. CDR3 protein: CSASRDRRYEQYL. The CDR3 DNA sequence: TGCAGTGCTTCTCGGGACAGACGTTACGAGCAGTACCTC.

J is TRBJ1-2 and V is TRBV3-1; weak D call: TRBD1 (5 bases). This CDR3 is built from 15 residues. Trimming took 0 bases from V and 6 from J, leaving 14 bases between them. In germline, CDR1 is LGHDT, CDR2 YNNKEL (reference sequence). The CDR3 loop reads CASSQDLGRVNGYTF. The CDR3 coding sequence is TGTGCCAGCAGCCAAGATCTCGGCAGGGTGAATGGCTACACCTTC.

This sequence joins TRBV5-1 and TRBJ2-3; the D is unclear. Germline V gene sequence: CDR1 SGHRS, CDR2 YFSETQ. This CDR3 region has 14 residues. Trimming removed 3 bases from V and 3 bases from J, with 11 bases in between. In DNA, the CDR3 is TGCGCCAGCAGCTCCAACCCAACTACAGATACGCAGTATTTT. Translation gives CASSSNPTTDTQYF.

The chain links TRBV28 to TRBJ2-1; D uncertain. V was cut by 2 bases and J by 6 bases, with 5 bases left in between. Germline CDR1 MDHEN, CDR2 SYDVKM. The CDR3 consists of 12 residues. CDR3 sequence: CASSLRVNEQFF. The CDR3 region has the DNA TGTGCCAGCAGTTTAAGGGTCAATGAGCAGTTCTTC. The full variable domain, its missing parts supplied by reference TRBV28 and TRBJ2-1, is DVKVTQSSRYLVKRTGEKVFLECVQDMDHENMFWYRQDPGLGLRLIYFSYDVKMKEKGDIPEGYSVSREKKERFSLILESASTNQTSMYLCASSLRVNEQFFGPGTRLTVL.